The source of this TCR beta chain is a study of CD8 T cells in Susac syndrome. Reverse transcription of about 0.45 to 1 ug RNA used random hexamers. In TCRdb, the immunoSEQ multiplex PCR reads were re-called with MiXCR into one record per CDR3 protein. The sample lists roughly 47,000 distinct CDR3 sequences, 80% to 95% occurring once. TEMRA cells were FACS-enriched, unlike CD8+ and CD4+ T cells, which were negatively isolated. CDR3 length: 13 residues. CDR1 is MNHNY, CDR2 SVGAGI, per germline (reference sequence). Trimming removed 6 bases from V and 6 bases from J, with 12 bases in between. The receptor was derived from a human donor in good health. The chain recombines TRBV6-6 with TRBJ2-1; tentative D call: TRBD2 (6 bases). The sample was CD8+ T cells from PBMCs. CDR3: CASSSTGGNEQFF. CDR3 DNA sequence: TGTGCCAGCAGCTCGACCGGGGGCAATGAGCAGTTCTTC.